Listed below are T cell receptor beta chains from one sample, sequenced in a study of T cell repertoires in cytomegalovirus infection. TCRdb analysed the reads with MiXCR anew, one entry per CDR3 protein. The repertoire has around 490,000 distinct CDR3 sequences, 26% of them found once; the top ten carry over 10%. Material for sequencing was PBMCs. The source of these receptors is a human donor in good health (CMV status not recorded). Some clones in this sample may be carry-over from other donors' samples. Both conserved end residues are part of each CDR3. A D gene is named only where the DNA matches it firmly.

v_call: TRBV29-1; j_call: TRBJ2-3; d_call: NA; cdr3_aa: CSATFRSQFTDTQYF
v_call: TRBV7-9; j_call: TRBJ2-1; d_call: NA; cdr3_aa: CASSRPRRESSSYNEQFF
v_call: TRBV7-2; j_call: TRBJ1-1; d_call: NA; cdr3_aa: CASSLWRRGTEAFF
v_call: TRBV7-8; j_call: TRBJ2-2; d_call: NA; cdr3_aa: CASSLASRPGELFF
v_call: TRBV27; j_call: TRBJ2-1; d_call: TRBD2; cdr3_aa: CASSHRGGLAGNEQFF
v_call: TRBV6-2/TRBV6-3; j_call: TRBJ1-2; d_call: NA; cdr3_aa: CASTRPGHLSGYTF
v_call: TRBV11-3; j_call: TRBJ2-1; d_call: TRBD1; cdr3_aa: CASSLKTRTGSNEQFF
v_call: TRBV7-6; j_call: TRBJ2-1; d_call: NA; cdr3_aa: CASSLRLGGYEQFF
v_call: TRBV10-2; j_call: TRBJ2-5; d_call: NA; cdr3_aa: CASSEPGHQETQYF
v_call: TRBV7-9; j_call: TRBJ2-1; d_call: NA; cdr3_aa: CASSSRQHNEQFF
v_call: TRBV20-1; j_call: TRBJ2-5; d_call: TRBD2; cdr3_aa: CSAPAGSETQYF
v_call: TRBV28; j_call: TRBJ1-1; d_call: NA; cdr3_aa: CASRPYGKNTEAFF
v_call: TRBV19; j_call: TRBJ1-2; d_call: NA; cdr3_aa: CASRAGALYGYTF
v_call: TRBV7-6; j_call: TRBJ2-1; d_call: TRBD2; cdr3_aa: CASSQLIGLGLAGYNEQFF
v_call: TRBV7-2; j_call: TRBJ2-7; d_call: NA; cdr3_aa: CASSKGGLFGEQYF
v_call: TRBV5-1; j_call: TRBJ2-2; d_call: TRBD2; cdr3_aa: CASSLEAGVFTGELFF
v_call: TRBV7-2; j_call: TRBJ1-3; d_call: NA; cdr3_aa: CASSADVGRADTIYF
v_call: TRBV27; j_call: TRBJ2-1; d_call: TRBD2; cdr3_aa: CASSTIKPFGTSGNEQFF
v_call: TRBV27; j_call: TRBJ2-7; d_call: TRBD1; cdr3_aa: CASSLYQGARYEQYF
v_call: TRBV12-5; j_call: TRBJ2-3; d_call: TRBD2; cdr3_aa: CASGLLAGVSDTQYF
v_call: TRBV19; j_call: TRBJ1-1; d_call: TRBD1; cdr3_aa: CASIRTGGGTEAFF
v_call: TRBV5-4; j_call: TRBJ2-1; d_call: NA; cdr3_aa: CASSNGDYNEQFF
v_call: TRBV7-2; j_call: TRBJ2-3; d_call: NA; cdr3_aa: CASSWGSGSTDTQYF
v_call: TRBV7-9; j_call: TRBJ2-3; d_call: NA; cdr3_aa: CASSGPPDTQYF
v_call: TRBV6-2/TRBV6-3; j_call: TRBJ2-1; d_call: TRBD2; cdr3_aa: CASGSGTSGYNEQFF
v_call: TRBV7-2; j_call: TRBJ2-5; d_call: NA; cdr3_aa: CASSPQQGQGTQYF
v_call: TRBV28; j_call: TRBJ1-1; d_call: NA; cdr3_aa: CASSLPGTGNTEAFF
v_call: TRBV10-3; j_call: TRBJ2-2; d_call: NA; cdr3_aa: CAISPYSISPGTGELFF
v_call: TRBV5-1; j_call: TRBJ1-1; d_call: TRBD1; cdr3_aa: CASSSPDRAETEAFF
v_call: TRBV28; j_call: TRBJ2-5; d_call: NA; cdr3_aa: CASSWGKSYQETQYF
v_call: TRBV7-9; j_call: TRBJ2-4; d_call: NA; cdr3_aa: CASSLAVGSENIQYF
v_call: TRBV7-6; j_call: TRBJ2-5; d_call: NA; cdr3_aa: CASSRTVSLETQYF
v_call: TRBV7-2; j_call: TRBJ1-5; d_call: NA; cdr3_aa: CASGRGGGTDQPQHF
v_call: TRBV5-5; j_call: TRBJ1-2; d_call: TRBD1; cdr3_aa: CASSLSRDSNYGYTF
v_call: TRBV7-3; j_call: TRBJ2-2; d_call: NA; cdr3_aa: CASSPGTSNRELFF
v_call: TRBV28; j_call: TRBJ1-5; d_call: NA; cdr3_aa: CASSFIGRDNQPQHF
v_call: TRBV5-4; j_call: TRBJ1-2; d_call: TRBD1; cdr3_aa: CASSGGGTAQSYGYTF
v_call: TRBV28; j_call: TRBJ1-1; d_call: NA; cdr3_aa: CASSHLDTEAFF
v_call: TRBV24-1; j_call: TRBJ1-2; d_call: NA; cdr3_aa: CATSAGGRPNYGYTF
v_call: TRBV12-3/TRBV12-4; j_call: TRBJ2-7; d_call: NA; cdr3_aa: CASSVTRWGGYEQYF
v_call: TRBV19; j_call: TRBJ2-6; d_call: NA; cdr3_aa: CASSTIHPRHRRSTSGANVLTF
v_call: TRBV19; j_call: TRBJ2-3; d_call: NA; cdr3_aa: CASNDELGTDTQYF
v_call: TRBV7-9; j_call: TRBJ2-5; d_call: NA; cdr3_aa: CASSHLEGPGETQYF
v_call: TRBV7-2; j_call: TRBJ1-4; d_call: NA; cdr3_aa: CASSLRAATNEKLFF
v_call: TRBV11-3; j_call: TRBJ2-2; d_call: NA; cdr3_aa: CASSLDPGPLDGPNTGELFF